One T cell receptor beta chain is described in this entry. The sample belongs to a study of prognosis after radiotherapy for stage I lung cancer. CT and PET/CT showed node-negative disease in all patients, none of whom had received prior chemotherapy or radiotherapy or had other malignancies. Researchers used two-round multiplex PCR to amplify TCR beta CDR3 starting from genomic DNA. First-round PCR amplification was performed with primers specific to each TRBV and TRBJ gene. TCRdb recomputed calls from the multiplex PCR reads with MiXCR, one row per CDR3 protein. The sample contains around 12,000 distinct CDR3 sequences, 43% of which appear only once. The receptor's source is a donor of 50 years or more with non-small cell lung cancer. The specimen comprised PBMCs, sampled before or after stereotactic body radiation therapy (not recorded which).

The CDR3 nucleotides read TGTGCCAGCAGTTACTCGGGCCATGGCTACACCTTC. Encoded protein: CASSYSGHGYTF. The V and J genes are TRBV6-2 or TRBV6-3 and TRBJ1-2; no reliable D call. V was clipped by 0 bases and J by 6 bases, with 5 bases between them. This CDR3 has 12 residues. From germline, CDR1 is MNHEY and CDR2 SVGEGT.